This T cell receptor beta chain was profiled in a study of blood T cell repertoires in COVID-19 (dated by TCRdb to 2018 to 2021). Turning to the overall study: The collaborator samples originated in the United States, Italy and Spain and spanned the acute and convalescent phases of COVID-19. The prospective study material was composed of cDNA or gDNA derived from T cells, B-cell-depleted T cells, or PBMCs. Deeply sampled blood TCRbeta repertoires from subjects exposed to, actively infected with, or recovered from COVID-19 were included in the dataset. The repertoires were made available in a free public database intended to serve as a resource for research on the immune response to SARS-CoV-2. Samples were obtained from the ongoing ImmuneRACE study (first 160 participants) and from 1,000 to 1,500 subjects provided by 6 global collaborators. Nearly every sample came with metadata listing a de-identified subject ID, COVID-19 status, age in years and sex. Where available, HLA class I and class II types were obtained from metadata supplied by the sample provider rather than from assay-based typing.

Turning to this clone: No cognate antigen has been identified for it. Per-base qualities were not stored, and no clone one base away is much larger.

What the study reported, not specific to this receptor: The amount of clinical and demographic metadata varied by source and participant and was provided uncurated.

Whole blood was collected in K2EDTA tubes by collaborating institutions according to the institutions' own protocols. For TCRbeta analysis, collaborators shipped samples as frozen whole blood, isolated PBMCs, or DNA extracted from either of those sample types. TCRbeta CDR3 regions were amplified from genomic DNA using the immunoSEQ Assay, a bias-controlled multiplex PCR. The paper's processing steps were these. Within the assay, amplification of reference gene primers was used to estimate how many nucleated cells each sample contained. To quantify the absolute abundance of each unique TCRbeta CDR3 rearrangement, sequence reads were collapsed and filtered. Productive Simpson clonality was computed per sample as the square root of Simpson's diversity index over productive rearrangements. TCRdb took over this immuneACCESS table, retaining in-frame rearrangements with V and J assigned. Such tables are incomplete; in checked studies, under half of the missing clones stem from an unresolved V gene, and the remainder is unexplained. V, J and clone size are taken as reported in that table, and D and trimming were inferred from the DNA itself. This sample has roughly 230,000 clones in its table, and 65% to 90% of those were observed once. Around 7% of the sample belongs to the ten largest clones.

Inclusive of the bounding cysteine and phenylalanine, the CDR3 is 13 residues long. CDR3 DNA is the only sequence kept; it has 39 bases, read in frame from the first base. The junction shows trimming of 1 base on V and 2 bases on J, and the gene matches do not reach 1 base of it. As encoded in the germline V gene (reference sequence), CDR1 is GTSNPN while CDR2 is SVGIG. The sequence is built from TRBV30 and TRBJ1-2; TRBD1 lines up with 7 middle nucleotides. The source is a woman aged 45-59 years with acute or convalescent COVID-19. Sequencing used peripheral blood. The CDR3 here reads CAWSGDSNYGYTF. The DNA sequence follows: TGTGCCTGGAGTGGGGACAGCAACTATGGCTACACCTTC.